A selection of T cell receptor beta chains follows, all from one sample in a study of blood T cell repertoires in COVID-19. Clones were read by immunoSEQ multiplex PCR, and TCRdb kept only the in-frame ones, dropping some. The data hold under 400,000 clones, with around 86% observed a single time. The sample was PBMCs or T cells enriched from blood (not recorded which). All receptors derive from a woman aged 40 to 55 with acute COVID-19. The conserved cysteine and the conserved F or W are not part of the CDR3 here.

>TRBJ2-3|TRBV7-9
ASSSGQGSHDTQY
>TRBJ1-1|TRBV7-6
ASSMGGGGTEAF
>TRBJ2-1|TRBV6-2/TRBV6-3
ASSSGTIKQF
>TRBJ2-5|TRBV10-3
AIRAPGRETQY
>TRBJ1-2|TRBV12-3/TRBV12-4
ASSSRQGFGYT
>TRBJ1-6|TRBV5-1
ASSWNRETNSPLH
>TRBJ2-7|TRBV28
ASSFGDRAYEQY
>TRBJ2-7|TRBV6-2/TRBV6-3
ASSWGQGSYEQY
>TRBJ1-1|TRBV11-2
ASSLRQGASEAF
>TRBJ1-2|TRBV9
ASSADSLGYGYT
>TRBJ1-6|TRBV18
ASSRRGDRGNSPLH
>TRBJ2-5|TRBV5-1
ASSLMGGGQYQETQY
>TRBJ2-1|TRBV15
ATSSGGGLYNEQF
>TRBJ1-1|TRBV18
ASSPLTGDTEAF
>TRBJ1-2|TRBV15
ATSRDRRSWVYT
>TRBJ1-5|TRBV20-1
SASSRHFNQPQH
>TRBJ2-7|TRBV4-3
ASALDRWSYEQY
>TRBJ2-1|TRBV6-1
ASSSVADNEQF
>TRBJ2-3|TRBV5-1
ASSRGTSGQSTDTQY
>TRBJ2-7|TRBV6-5
ASSYSTAYEQY
>TRBJ2-4|TRBV7-8
ASSQDRDSLKNIQY
>TRBJ1-1|TRBV19
ASSQGWPEAF
>TRBJ1-1|TRBV6-2/TRBV6-3
ASSLGTLNTEAF
>TRBJ1-1|TRBV9
ASSVFSGMNTEAF
>TRBJ2-7|TRBV11-1
ASSRGQGVYEQY
>TRBJ2-1|TRBV7-2
ASSFPVGGAKNEQF
>TRBJ2-5|TRBV4-3
ASSQGLKETQY
>TRBJ1-5|TRBV28
ASRQGNNQPQH
>TRBJ2-7|TRBV20-1
SARSMYEQY
>TRBJ2-2|TRBV27
ASSLLLTGELF
>TRBJ1-5|TRBV4-1
ASSLRTGGSDNNQPQH
>TRBJ2-7|TRBV28
ASRGNVSRVSYEQY
>TRBJ1-1|TRBV28
ASSPPGGTEAF
>TRBJ2-3|TRBV4-2
ASSPGETGDTQY
>TRBJ1-2|TRBV7-2
ASSSRGLFEGYT
>TRBJ2-1|TRBV6-2/TRBV6-3
ASSYRVGGLTYNEQF
>TRBJ1-2|TRBV5-8
ASSRVGVYGYT
>TRBJ1-2|TRBV6-1
ASSEGQFSGYT
>TRBJ2-7|TRBV3-1/TRBV3-2
ASSPPDRGYEQY
>TRBJ2-1|TRBV7-2
ASSLVRGTYNEQF
>TRBJ2-1|TRBV9
ASSVAAGLALGHEQF
>TRBJ2-7|TRBV12-3/TRBV12-4
ASTIDRGLFQY
>TRBJ1-4|TRBV12-3/TRBV12-4
ASSFIAEKLF
>TRBJ1-1|TRBV9
ASSAGQGNTEAF
>TRBJ2-1|TRBV11-2
ASSQVGGEQF
>TRBJ2-1|TRBV19
ASGGGGGAYNEQF